This TCR beta chain derives from a study of blood T cell repertoires in COVID-19. This CDR3 is built from 14 residues. V lost 0 bases and J lost 3; bases outside the gene matches: 2. From germline, CDR1 is SGHRS and CDR2 YFSETQ. Assay used: immunoSEQ multiplex PCR; TCRdb lists only in-frame clones, some missing. Of some 330,000 clones in the sample, 80% to 90% are singletons; the top ten hold roughly 4%. The specimen was PBMCs or T cells enriched from blood (not recorded which). The sequence came from a man between 25 and 39 years old who had recovered from COVID-19. V is TRBV5-1 and J is TRBJ1-2, with 7 bases that match TRBD1. The CDR3 loop is CASSLDRGDYGYTF. CDR3 DNA sequence: TGCGCCAGCAGCTTGGACAGGGGCGACTATGGCTACACCTTC.